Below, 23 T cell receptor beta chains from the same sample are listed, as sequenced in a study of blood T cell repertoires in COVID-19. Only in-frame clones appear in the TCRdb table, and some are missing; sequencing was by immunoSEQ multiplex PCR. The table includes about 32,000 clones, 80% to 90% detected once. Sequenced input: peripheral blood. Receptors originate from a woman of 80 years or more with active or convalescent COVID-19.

This CDR3 is CASSLGGRGANEQFF. The CDR3 bases are TGTGCCAGCAGCCTCGGGGGGAGAGGTGCTAATGAGCAGTTCTTC. This chain joins TRBV6-2 or TRBV6-3 and TRBJ2-1; TRBD2 aligns across 7 bases. CDR1 and CDR2 (germline): MNHEY, SVGEGT. The CDR3 runs 15 residues. Unmatched junction bases numbered 12, after V lost 6 bases and J lost 7 bases.

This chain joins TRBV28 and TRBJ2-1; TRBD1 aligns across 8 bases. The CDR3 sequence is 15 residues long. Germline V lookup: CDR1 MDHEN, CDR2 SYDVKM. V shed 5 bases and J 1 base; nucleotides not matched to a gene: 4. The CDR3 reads CASSGQGESYNEQFF. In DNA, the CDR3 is TGTGCCAGCAGTGGACAGGGAGAATCCTACAATGAGCAGTTCTTC.

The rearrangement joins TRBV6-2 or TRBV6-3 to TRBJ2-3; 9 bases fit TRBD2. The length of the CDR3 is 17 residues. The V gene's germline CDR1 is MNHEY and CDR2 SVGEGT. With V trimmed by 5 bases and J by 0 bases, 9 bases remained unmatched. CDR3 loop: CASSPLATSGSTDTQYF. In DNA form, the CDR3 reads TGTGCCAGCAGTCCCCTGGCAACTAGCGGGAGCACAGATACGCAGTATTTT.

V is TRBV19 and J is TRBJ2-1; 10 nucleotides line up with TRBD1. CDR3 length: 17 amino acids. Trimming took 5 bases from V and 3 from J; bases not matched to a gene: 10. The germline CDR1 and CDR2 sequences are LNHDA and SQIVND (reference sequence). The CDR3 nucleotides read TGTGCCAGTAGTGACCCACGGGGACAGGGGCTCTACAATGAGCAGTTCTTC. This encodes CASSDPRGQGLYNEQFF.

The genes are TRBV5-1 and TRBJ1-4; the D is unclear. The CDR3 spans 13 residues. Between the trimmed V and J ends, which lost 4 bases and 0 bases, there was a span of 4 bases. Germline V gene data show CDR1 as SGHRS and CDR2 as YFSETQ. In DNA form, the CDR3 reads TGCGCCAGCAGCACAACAACTAATGAAAAACTGTTTTTT. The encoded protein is CASSTTTNEKLFF.

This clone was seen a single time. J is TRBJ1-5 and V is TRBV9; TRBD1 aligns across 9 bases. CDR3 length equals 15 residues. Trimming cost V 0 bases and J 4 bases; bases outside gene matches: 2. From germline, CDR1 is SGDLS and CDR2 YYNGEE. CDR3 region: CASSVGDRENQPQHF. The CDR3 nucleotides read TGTGCCAGCAGCGTAGGGGACAGGGAGAATCAGCCCCAGCATTTT.

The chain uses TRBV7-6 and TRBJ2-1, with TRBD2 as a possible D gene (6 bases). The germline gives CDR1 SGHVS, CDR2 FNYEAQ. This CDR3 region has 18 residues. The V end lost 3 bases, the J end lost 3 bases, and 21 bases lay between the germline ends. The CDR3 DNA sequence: TGTGCCAGCAGCTTGAGAAGCATATCCGGGACTCACTACAATGAGCAGTTCTTC. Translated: CASSLRSISGTHYNEQFF. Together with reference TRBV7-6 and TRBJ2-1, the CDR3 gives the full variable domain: GAGVSQSPRYKVTKRGQDVALRCDPISGHVSLYWYRQALGQGPEFLTYFNYEAQQDKSGLPNDRFSAERPEGSISTLTIQRTEQRDSAMYRCASSLRSISGTHYNEQFFGPGTRLTVL.

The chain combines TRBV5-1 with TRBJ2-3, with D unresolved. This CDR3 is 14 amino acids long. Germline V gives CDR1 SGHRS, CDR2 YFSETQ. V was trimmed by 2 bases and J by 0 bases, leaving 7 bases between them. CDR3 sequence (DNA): TGCGCCAGCAGCTTCCAGACTAGCACAGATACGCAGTATTTT. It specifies CASSFQTSTDTQYF.

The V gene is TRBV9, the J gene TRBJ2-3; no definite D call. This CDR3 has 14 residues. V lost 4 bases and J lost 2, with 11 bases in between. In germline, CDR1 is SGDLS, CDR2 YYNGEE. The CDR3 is CASSPQTHTDTQYF. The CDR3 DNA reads TGTGCCAGCAGCCCCCAGACACACACAGATACGCAGTATTTT.

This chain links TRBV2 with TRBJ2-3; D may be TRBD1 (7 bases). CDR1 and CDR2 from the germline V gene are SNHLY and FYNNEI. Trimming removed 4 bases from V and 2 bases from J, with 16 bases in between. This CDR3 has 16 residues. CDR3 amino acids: CASSGQGGYFTDTQYF. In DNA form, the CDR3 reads TGTGCCAGCAGTGGCCAGGGGGGCTACTTCACAGATACGCAGTATTTT. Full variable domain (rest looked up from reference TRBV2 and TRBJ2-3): EPEVTQTPSHQVTQMGQEVILRCVPISNHLYFYWYRQILGQKVEFLVSFYNNEISEKSEIFDDQFSVERPDGSNFTLKIRSTKLEDSAMYFCASSGQGGYFTDTQYFGPGTRLTVL.

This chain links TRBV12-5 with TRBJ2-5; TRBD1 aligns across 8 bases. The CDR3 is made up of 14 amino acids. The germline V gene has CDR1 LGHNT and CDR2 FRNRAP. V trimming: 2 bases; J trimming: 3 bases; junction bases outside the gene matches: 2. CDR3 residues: CASGLKQGEETQYF. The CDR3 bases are TGTGCTAGTGGTTTGAAACAGGGGGAAGAGACCCAGTACTTC.

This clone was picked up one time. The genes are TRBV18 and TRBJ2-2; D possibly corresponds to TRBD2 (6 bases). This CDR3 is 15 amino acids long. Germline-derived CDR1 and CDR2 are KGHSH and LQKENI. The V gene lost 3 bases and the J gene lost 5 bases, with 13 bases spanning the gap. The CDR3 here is CASSPLLAGTGELFF. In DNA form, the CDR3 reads TGTGCCAGCTCACCTCTACTAGCTGGTACCGGGGAGCTGTTTTTT.

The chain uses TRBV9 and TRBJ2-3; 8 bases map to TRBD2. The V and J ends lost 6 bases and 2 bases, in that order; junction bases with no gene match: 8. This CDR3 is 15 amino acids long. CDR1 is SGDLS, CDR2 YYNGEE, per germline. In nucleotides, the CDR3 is TGTGCCAGCACCCTGACTAGCGTCTTCACAGATACGCAGTATTTT. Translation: CASTLTSVFTDTQYF.

This chain's CDR3 is CASSPRGFGTKDEQYF. The CDR3 DNA reads as TGTGCCAGCAGCCCCCGTGGTTTTGGGACTAAGGACGAGCAGTACTTC. The rearrangement joins TRBV7-6 to TRBJ2-7; 7 nucleotides agree with TRBD2. The CDR3 runs to 16 residues. Trimming cost V 5 bases and J 5 bases; bases outside gene matches: 15. The germline V gene encodes CDR1 SGHVS and CDR2 FNYEAQ.

The DNA for the CDR3 is TGTGCCAGCAGCTTAGCAGACAATCCCTATGGCTACACCTTC. It encodes CASSLADNPYGYTF. The chain links TRBV7-8 to TRBJ1-2; the D is unclear. Trimming took 0 bases from V and 4 from J, leaving 9 bases between them. There are 14 residues in the CDR3. Germline V gene lookup returns CDR1 SGHVS and CDR2 FQNEAQ.

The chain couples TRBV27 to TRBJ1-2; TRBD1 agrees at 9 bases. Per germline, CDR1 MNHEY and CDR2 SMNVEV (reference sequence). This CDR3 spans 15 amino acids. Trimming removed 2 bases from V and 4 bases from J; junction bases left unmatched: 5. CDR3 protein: CASSLRTGARYGYTF. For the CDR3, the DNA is TGTGCCAGCAGTTTACGGACAGGGGCCCGCTATGGCTACACCTTC.

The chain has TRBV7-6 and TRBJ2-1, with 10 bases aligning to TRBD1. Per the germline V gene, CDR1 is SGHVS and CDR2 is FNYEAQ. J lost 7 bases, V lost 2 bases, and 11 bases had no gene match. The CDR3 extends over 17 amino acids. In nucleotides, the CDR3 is TGTGCCAGCAGCTTACGGCAGGGACAGGGGACTTATAATGAGCAGTTCTTC. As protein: CASSLRQGQGTYNEQFF.

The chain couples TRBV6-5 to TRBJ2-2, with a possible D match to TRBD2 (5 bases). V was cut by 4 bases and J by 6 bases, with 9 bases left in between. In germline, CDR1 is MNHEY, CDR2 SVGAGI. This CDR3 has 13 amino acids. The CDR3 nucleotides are TGTGCCAGCAGTTTAGGGAGCTCCGGGGAGCTGTTTTTT. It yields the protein CASSLGSSGELFF.

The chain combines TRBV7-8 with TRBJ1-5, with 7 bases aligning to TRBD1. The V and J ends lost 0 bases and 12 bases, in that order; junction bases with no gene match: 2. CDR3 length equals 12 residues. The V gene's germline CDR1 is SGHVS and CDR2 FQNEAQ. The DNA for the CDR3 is TGTGCCAGCAGCTTAGCCCCAGGGGGCCAGCATTTT. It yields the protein CASSLAPGGQHF.

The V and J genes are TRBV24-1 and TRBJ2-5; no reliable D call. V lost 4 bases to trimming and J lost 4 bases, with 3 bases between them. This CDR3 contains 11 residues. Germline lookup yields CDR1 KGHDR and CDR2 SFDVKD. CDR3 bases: TGTGCCACCAGTGACTCAGAGACCCAGTACTTC. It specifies CATSDSETQYF.

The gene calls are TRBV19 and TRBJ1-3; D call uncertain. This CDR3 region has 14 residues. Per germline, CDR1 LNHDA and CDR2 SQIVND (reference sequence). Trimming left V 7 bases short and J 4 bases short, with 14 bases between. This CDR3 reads CASNFGLSGNTIYF. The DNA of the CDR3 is TGTGCCAGTAATTTCGGTCTTTCCGGAAACACCATATATTTT. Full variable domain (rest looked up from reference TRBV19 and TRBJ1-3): DGGITQSPKYLFRKEGQNVTLSCEQNLNHDAMYWYRQDPGQGLRLIYYSQIVNDFQKGDIAEGYSVSREKKESFPLTVTSAQKNPTAFYLCASNFGLSGNTIYFGEGSWLTVV.

DNA of the CDR3: TGTGCCAGCAGCTTAGTCCAGGGGGCCGGGGTAACTGAAGCTTTCTTT. Its protein is CASSLVQGAGVTEAFF. This chain connects TRBV7-9 to TRBJ1-1; 8 bases are shared with TRBD1. Per the germline V gene, CDR1 is SEHNR and CDR2 is FQNEAQ (reference sequence). J lost 5 bases, V lost 1 base, and 9 bases had no gene match. The CDR3 totals 16 residues.

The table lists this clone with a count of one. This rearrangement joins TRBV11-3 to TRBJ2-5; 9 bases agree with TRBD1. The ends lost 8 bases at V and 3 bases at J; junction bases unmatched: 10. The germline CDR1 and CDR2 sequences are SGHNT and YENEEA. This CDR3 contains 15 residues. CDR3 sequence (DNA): TGTGCCAGCGCCGCCTGGGACAGGGCTGAAGAGACCCAGTACTTC. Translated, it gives CASAAWDRAEETQYF. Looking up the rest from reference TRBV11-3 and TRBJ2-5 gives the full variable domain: EAGVVQSPRYKIIEKKQPVAFWCNPISGHNTLYWYLQNLGQGPELLIRYENEEAVDDSQLPKDRFSAERLKGVDSTLKIQPAELGDSAVYLCASAAWDRAEETQYFGPGTRLLVL.